Listed below are T cell receptor beta chains from one sample, sequenced in a study of T cells after yellow fever vaccination. TCRdb processed the 5' RACE reads anew with MiXCR; each CDR3 protein has one entry. The sample contains over 200,000 distinct CDR3 sequences, more than 6.5% of which appear only once. Sample: CD4+ T cells sorted from PBMCs, taken on the day of the yellow fever booster vaccination. These receptors came from a man aged 25-45 years who received the YFV17D yellow fever vaccine. Both conserved end residues are part of each CDR3. Fields, in order: clone size, D gene, V gene, J gene, CDR3 length, CDR3 DNA, CDR3 protein. D genes are given only for firm matches. Rows give clone size only sometimes, using once, few, many, or a class for an expanded clone.

clone size: -
D gene: -
V gene: TRBV7-9
J gene: TRBJ1-4
CDR3 length: 14
CDR3 DNA: TGTGCCAGCAGCTTACAGGGCTATAATGAAAAACTGTTTTTT
CDR3 protein: CASSLQGYNEKLFF

clone size: -
D gene: -
V gene: TRBV4-3
J gene: TRBJ2-1
CDR3 length: 15
CDR3 DNA: TGCGCCAGCAGTTACATCTTCCGAAAGGGGAATGAGCAGTTCTTC
CDR3 protein: CASSYIFRKGNEQFF

clone size: few
D gene: TRBD1
V gene: TRBV12-3/TRBV12-4
J gene: TRBJ2-5
CDR3 length: 14
CDR3 DNA: TGTGCCAGCAGTTACAACAGGGGGATAGAGACCCAGTACTTC
CDR3 protein: CASSYNRGIETQYF

clone size: -
D gene: -
V gene: TRBV29-1
J gene: TRBJ1-3
CDR3 length: 13
CDR3 DNA: TGCAGCGTTGAGGGTAACATTGGAAACACCATATATTTT
CDR3 protein: CSVEGNIGNTIYF

clone size: -
D gene: -
V gene: TRBV10-2
J gene: TRBJ2-7
CDR3 length: 11
CDR3 DNA: TGCGCCAGCGGGGGGTTACGGGAGCAGTACTTC
CDR3 protein: CASGGLREQYF

clone size: many
D gene: TRBD2
V gene: TRBV12-3/TRBV12-4
J gene: TRBJ2-7
CDR3 length: 15
CDR3 DNA: TGTGCCAGCAGTCACGGGACTAGCAGCTCCTACGAGCAGTACTTC
CDR3 protein: CASSHGTSSSYEQYF

clone size: many
D gene: -
V gene: TRBV5-1
J gene: TRBJ1-2
CDR3 length: 15
CDR3 DNA: TGCGCCAGCAGCTTGGTTTCCTCGGGGAGCTATGGCTACACCTTC
CDR3 protein: CASSLVSSGSYGYTF

clone size: -
D gene: -
V gene: TRBV6-5
J gene: TRBJ1-3
CDR3 length: 15
CDR3 DNA: TGTGCCAACAGTTTCGGACGCATCTCTGGAAACACCATATATTTT
CDR3 protein: CANSFGRISGNTIYF

clone size: many
D gene: -
V gene: TRBV19
J gene: TRBJ1-5
CDR3 length: 15
CDR3 DNA: TGTGCCAGTACCCTCCTCGGACAAGACAATCAGCCCCAGCATTTT
CDR3 protein: CASTLLGQDNQPQHF

clone size: many
D gene: -
V gene: TRBV7-2
J gene: TRBJ2-1
CDR3 length: 12
CDR3 DNA: TGTGCCAGCAGAGCAGCCGGCGGTGGCAGGGGCTTC
CDR3 protein: CASRAAGGGRGF

clone size: -
D gene: TRBD2
V gene: TRBV10-3
J gene: TRBJ2-1
CDR3 length: 16
CDR3 DNA: TGTGCCATCAGGGAGCCTAGCGGGAGCCACGGAAATGAGCAGTTCTTC
CDR3 protein: CAIREPSGSHGNEQFF

clone size: -
D gene: -
V gene: TRBV5-1
J gene: TRBJ2-7
CDR3 length: 13
CDR3 DNA: TGCGCCAGCACTAGCGTTCCGAGTGGCGAGCAGTACTTC
CDR3 protein: CASTSVPSGEQYF

clone size: -
D gene: TRBD2
V gene: TRBV2
J gene: TRBJ2-1
CDR3 length: 15
CDR3 DNA: TGTGCCACTAGTAGCGGGACGTGGGTTGGGCATGAGCAGTTCTTC
CDR3 protein: CATSSGTWVGHEQFF

clone size: once
D gene: -
V gene: TRBV21-1
J gene: TRBJ2-7
CDR3 length: 13
CDR3 DNA: TGTGCCAGCAGAGCAGGGTTCCCCTACGAGCAGTACTTC
CDR3 protein: CASRAGFPYEQYF

clone size: few
D gene: TRBD1
V gene: TRBV5-1
J gene: TRBJ2-7
CDR3 length: 16
CDR3 DNA: TGCGCCAGCAGCTTGATGACAGGGGGTTCCTCCTACGAGCAGTACTTC
CDR3 protein: CASSLMTGGSSYEQYF

clone size: many
D gene: -
V gene: TRBV6-5
J gene: TRBJ1-5
CDR3 length: 15
CDR3 DNA: TGTGCCAGCAGTTACACAGACCCGCGAAGGGGGCCCCAGCATTTT
CDR3 protein: CASSYTDPRRGPQHF

clone size: -
D gene: TRBD2
V gene: TRBV5-4
J gene: TRBJ2-1
CDR3 length: 12
CDR3 DNA: TGTGCCAGCCTTGGGCGCGCGGGAGGAGAGATCTTC
CDR3 protein: CASLGRAGGEIF

clone size: many
D gene: -
V gene: TRBV12-3/TRBV12-4
J gene: TRBJ2-7
CDR3 length: 15
CDR3 DNA: TGTGCCAGCAGTAGCCCCGCAGGCACATCCTACGAGCAGTACTTC
CDR3 protein: CASSSPAGTSYEQYF

clone size: many
D gene: -
V gene: TRBV7-3
J gene: TRBJ2-5
CDR3 length: 13
CDR3 DNA: TGTGCCAGCAGCCCCGGACACCGAGAGACCCAGTACTTC
CDR3 protein: CASSPGHRETQYF

clone size: -
D gene: TRBD1
V gene: TRBV28
J gene: TRBJ2-3
CDR3 length: 16
CDR3 DNA: TGTGCCAGCAGTTTCGCGGGACAGGGTAATACAGATACGCAGTATTTT
CDR3 protein: CASSFAGQGNTDTQYF

clone size: few
D gene: -
V gene: TRBV7-2
J gene: TRBJ2-1
CDR3 length: 14
CDR3 DNA: TGTGCCAGCAGCTCGGGACGGATTGCCAATGAGCAGTTCTTC
CDR3 protein: CASSSGRIANEQFF

clone size: -
D gene: TRBD2
V gene: TRBV5-1
J gene: TRBJ2-7
CDR3 length: 15
CDR3 DNA: TGCGCCAGCAGCTTGTTAGCGGGAGGCCATTACGAGCAGTACTTC
CDR3 protein: CASSLLAGGHYEQYF

clone size: -
D gene: TRBD2
V gene: TRBV30
J gene: TRBJ2-1
CDR3 length: 13
CDR3 DNA: TGTGCCCAGGACCGCGGGGGGTACAATGAGCAGTTCTTC
CDR3 protein: CAQDRGGYNEQFF

clone size: few
D gene: TRBD2
V gene: TRBV25-1
J gene: TRBJ2-5
CDR3 length: 16
CDR3 DNA: TGTGCCAGCAGTGCCTTAGCGGGAGTTAAACAAGAGACCCAGTACTTC
CDR3 protein: CASSALAGVKQETQYF

clone size: many
D gene: -
V gene: TRBV10-2
J gene: TRBJ2-7
CDR3 length: 12
CDR3 DNA: TGCGCCAGCAGTCCAGGGGCCTACGAGCAGTACTTC
CDR3 protein: CASSPGAYEQYF

clone size: many
D gene: -
V gene: TRBV5-1
J gene: TRBJ1-1
CDR3 length: 14
CDR3 DNA: TGCGCCAGCAGCTTTGGAGGGATGAACACTGAAGCTTTCTTT
CDR3 protein: CASSFGGMNTEAFF

clone size: -
D gene: TRBD2
V gene: TRBV20-1
J gene: TRBJ2-5
CDR3 length: 14
CDR3 DNA: TGCAGTGCTAGAGTGCGGGGGGAAATAGAGACCCAGTACTTC
CDR3 protein: CSARVRGEIETQYF

clone size: few
D gene: TRBD2
V gene: TRBV5-4
J gene: TRBJ2-7
CDR3 length: 15
CDR3 DNA: TGTGCCAGCAGCTCCTGGACTAGCGGGACCTACGAGCAGTACTTC
CDR3 protein: CASSSWTSGTYEQYF

clone size: few
D gene: TRBD1
V gene: TRBV25-1
J gene: TRBJ2-5
CDR3 length: 17
CDR3 DNA: TGTGCCAGCAGTGAACTATCCGGGACAGGACTCCAAGAGACCCAGTACTTC
CDR3 protein: CASSELSGTGLQETQYF

clone size: -
D gene: TRBD2
V gene: TRBV20-1
J gene: TRBJ2-5
CDR3 length: 13
CDR3 DNA: TGCAGTGCTAGTAACCGCGGGAGAGAGACCCAGTACTTC
CDR3 protein: CSASNRGRETQYF

clone size: many
D gene: TRBD1
V gene: TRBV3-1
J gene: TRBJ1-2
CDR3 length: 15
CDR3 DNA: TGTGCCAGCAGCCTCTCGACAGGGGTGTTCTATGGCTACACCTTC
CDR3 protein: CASSLSTGVFYGYTF

clone size: many
D gene: -
V gene: TRBV6-2/TRBV6-3
J gene: TRBJ2-4
CDR3 length: 14
CDR3 DNA: TGTGCCACCGAGATGGGGGAGTCCAAAAACATTCAGTACTTC
CDR3 protein: CATEMGESKNIQYF

clone size: many
D gene: -
V gene: TRBV11-2
J gene: TRBJ2-4
CDR3 length: 15
CDR3 DNA: TGTGCCAGCAGCTTAGATTGGTTAGCCAAAAACATTCAGTACTTC
CDR3 protein: CASSLDWLAKNIQYF

clone size: few
D gene: TRBD2
V gene: TRBV4-2
J gene: TRBJ2-3
CDR3 length: 16
CDR3 DNA: TGTGCCAGCAGCCTTATGGGACTAGGTAGCACAGATACGCAGTATTTT
CDR3 protein: CASSLMGLGSTDTQYF

clone size: -
D gene: TRBD2
V gene: TRBV18
J gene: TRBJ2-7
CDR3 length: 13
CDR3 DNA: TGTGCCAGCTCAGCGAACGGGGAGGGGGAGCAGTACTTC
CDR3 protein: CASSANGEGEQYF

clone size: few
D gene: TRBD1
V gene: TRBV20-1
J gene: TRBJ2-7
CDR3 length: 11
CDR3 DNA: TGCAGCCGGGACAGGCTCTACGAGCAGTACTTC
CDR3 protein: CSRDRLYEQYF

clone size: few
D gene: -
V gene: TRBV6-5
J gene: TRBJ2-1
CDR3 length: 12
CDR3 DNA: TGTGCCAGCTTGAGTGTTTACAATGAGCAGTTCTTC
CDR3 protein: CASLSVYNEQFF

clone size: -
D gene: TRBD1
V gene: TRBV20-1
J gene: TRBJ2-5
CDR3 length: 12
CDR3 DNA: TGCAGTGCAAGGACAGGGGCGGAGACCCAGTACTTC
CDR3 protein: CSARTGAETQYF

clone size: -
D gene: TRBD1
V gene: TRBV5-1
J gene: TRBJ1-2
CDR3 length: 14
CDR3 DNA: TGCGCCAGCAGCTTGGAAAGGGGGCACTATGGCTACACCTTC
CDR3 protein: CASSLERGHYGYTF

clone size: -
D gene: TRBD2
V gene: TRBV7-9
J gene: TRBJ2-7
CDR3 length: 15
CDR3 DNA: TGTGCCAGCAGCTTAGGGGGTAGCGGGACCTACGAGCAGTACTTC
CDR3 protein: CASSLGGSGTYEQYF

clone size: -
D gene: -
V gene: TRBV7-9
J gene: TRBJ2-7
CDR3 length: 14
CDR3 DNA: TGTGCCAGCAGCTTAGCCAGCCTCGGGTACGAGCAGTACTTC
CDR3 protein: CASSLASLGYEQYF

clone size: many
D gene: -
V gene: TRBV9
J gene: TRBJ2-4
CDR3 length: 17
CDR3 DNA: TGTGCCAGCAGCGCGGGGTGGCCGCCAGATTCTAAAAACATTCAGTACTTC
CDR3 protein: CASSAGWPPDSKNIQYF